There are a few counts of the clone carrying this T cell receptor beta chain. What it binds is not known. Germline assignment: CDR1 SGHTA and CDR2 FQGNSA. The CDR3 is made up of 16 amino acids. V dropped 5 bases and J dropped 4 bases, with 20 bases sitting between them. It was by quantitative 5'-RACE with molecular barcodes that TCR beta libraries were made. TCRdb redid the calling of the 5' RACE reads with MiXCR, one entry per CDR3 protein. The sample holds about 800,000 distinct CDR3 sequences, around 11% seen once. The data belong to a study of CD8 T cells in ankylosing spondylitis. Study-level points and caveats: In ankylosing spondylitis blood, a motif of 7 to 9 highly homologous TCR beta variants appeared characteristic. Past studies reported some motif variants in reactive arthritis synovial fluid and blood. Disease-linked clones proved CD8+ and comparatively uncommon in peripheral blood. Disease-associated clones were reportedly significantly overrepresented in matched ankylosing spondylitis synovial fluid.

This TCR derives from a male donor with ankylosing spondylitis. The V and J genes are TRBV7-2 and TRBJ1-1; D possibly corresponds to TRBD1 (6 bases). The material sequenced was blood, either unsorted or a sorted T cell fraction (not recorded which). In DNA form, the CDR3 reads TGTGCCAGCAGCGAACAGATGGGGGGGCTGAGCACTGAAGCTTTCTTT. Translating it yields CASSEQMGGLSTEAFF.